The 25 T cell receptor beta chains listed next were all sequenced from one sample in a study (dated by TCRdb to the mid-2010s). Libraries were made using 5' RACE. The sample was run on an Illumina MiSeq. The raw public reads went through TCRdb reprocessing: fastp at Q25, MiXCR clone calling, in-frame beta chains kept. Each entry merges the rows of one CDR3 protein and shows their most common DNA and genes. The sample profile shows over 55,000 distinct CDR3 sequences; about 31% of them were found once. The ten largest make up over 2% of the sample. Input material: tumor-infiltrating naive CD4+ T cells sorted from the breast tumor. The cell subset or site label of this sample denotes: naive CD4+ T cells, CD4+CD45RA+CD25-. Receptor source: a female donor with breast cancer.

The chain has TRBV7-7 and TRBJ2-1; TRBD1 or TRBD2 may be the D gene (5 bases each). The germline V and J ends were trimmed by 1 base and 6 bases, with 16 bases remaining between them. Looked up from germline, CDR1 is SSHAT and CDR2 is FNYEAQ (reference sequence). The CDR3 contains 16 residues. DNA for the CDR3: TGTGCCAGCAGCTTAGGCGTGGGGGTCGTGGCCAATGAGCAGTTCTTC. Protein: CASSLGVGVVANEQFF. Drawing the rest from reference TRBV7-7 and TRBJ2-1, the complete variable domain is GAGVSQSPRYKVTKRGQDVTLRCDPISSHATLYWYQQALGQGPEFLTYFNYEAQPDKSGLPSDRFSAERPEGSISTLTIQRTEQRDSAMYRCASSLGVGVVANEQFFGPGTRLTVL.

This clonotype was detected a few times. The V call is TRBV12-3 or TRBV12-4, the J call TRBJ2-2; perhaps TRBD2 as D (5 bases). Trimming shortened V by 5 bases and J by 7 bases, and 14 bases separated the two germline ends. The CDR3 consists of 14 residues. The CDR3 nucleotides read TGTGCCAGCAGTCGTCGGGGTTCGCACGGGGAGCTGTTTTTT. Translation gives CASSRRGSHGELFF.

A few counts support this clonotype. Here the CDR3 DNA reads TGTGCCAGCAGCTTTGACAGGTCAAATGAGCAGTTCTTC. Translation gives CASSFDRSNEQFF. The V gene is TRBV7-2, the J gene TRBJ2-1; the D gene is possibly TRBD1 (6 bases). This CDR3 has 13 amino acids. Trimming left V 3 bases short and J 7 bases short, with 10 bases between. The V gene's germline CDR1 is SGHTA and CDR2 FQGNSA.

The chain carries TRBV6-1 and TRBJ1-1, with D maybe TRBD1 (6 bases). The CDR3 consists of 16 residues. Looked up from germline, CDR1 is MNHNS and CDR2 is SASEGT. With 2 bases removed from V and 5 bases from J, the gap between germline ends came to 18 bases. The CDR3 DNA reads TGTGCCAGCAGTGAAAGAGGGGGGCAGAGGGGGACTGAAGCTTTCTTT. It specifies CASSERGGQRGTEAFF.

This chain uses TRBV7-2 with TRBJ1-5, with D perhaps matching TRBD1 (5 bases). The germline V and J ends were trimmed by 2 bases and 1 base, with 12 bases remaining between them. The germline V gene has CDR1 SGHTA and CDR2 FQGNSA. The CDR3 has 16 residues. The CDR3 loop reads CASSLYGGRSNQPQHF. The CDR3 DNA follows: TGTGCCAGCAGCTTATACGGGGGAAGGAGCAATCAGCCCCAGCATTTT.

This clonotype was counted many times. J is TRBJ2-5 and V is TRBV7-3; D possibly matches TRBD1 or TRBD2 (5 bases each). V gave up 5 bases and J gave up 9 bases, with 16 bases separating them. The CDR3 length is 13 residues. Germline CDR1 and CDR2: SGHTA and FQGTGA. CDR3: CASSKGTHGAQYF. CDR3 DNA sequence: TGTGCCAGCAGCAAGGGGACCCACGGGGCCCAGTACTTC.

The chain employs TRBV7-2 and TRBJ1-6, with D possibly matching TRBD1 (5 bases). Germline CDR1 is SGHTA and CDR2 is FQGNSA. CDR3 length: 14 residues. V gave up 4 bases and J gave up 10 bases, with 14 bases separating them. The CDR3 loop reads CASSSSQGESPLHF. In DNA, the CDR3 is TGTGCCAGCAGCTCCTCCCAGGGAGAGTCACCCCTCCACTTT.

The chain is built from TRBV6-1 and TRBJ2-3; D ambiguous. Trimming stripped 8 bases from V and 6 bases from J, with 24 bases between. The CDR3 extends over 16 amino acids. Germline CDR1 is MNHNS and CDR2 is SASEGT. Written as DNA, the CDR3 is TGTGCCAGCGGACGAGGACCGTCCAGAACCCCCGATACGCAGTATTTT. Translating it yields CASGRGPSRTPDTQYF.

DNA for the CDR3: TGTGCCAGCACCGCGCGGGGGCTAGGAGAGACCCAGTACTTC. Protein product: CASTARGLGETQYF. This rearrangement joins TRBV6-1 to TRBJ2-5; maybe TRBD2 (7 bases). V was shortened by 7 bases and J by 4 bases, with 16 bases between the two germline ends. CDR1 is MNHNS, CDR2 SASEGT, per germline. The CDR3 extends over 14 amino acids.

This clonotype turned up a few times. V and J are TRBV6-1 and TRBJ2-5; tentatively, D is TRBD2 (6 bases). Trimming cost V 2 bases and J 5 bases, with 15 bases left between them. CDR3 length equals 15 residues. Germline CDR1 reads MNHNS; CDR2 reads SASEGT. CDR3 loop: CASSESRGNAETQYF. The CDR3 DNA reads TGTGCCAGCAGTGAATCGCGGGGTAACGCGGAGACCCAGTACTTC.

CDR3 nucleotide sequence: TGCGCCAGCAGCTTGTCGACACAGGCGACCTACGAGCAGTACTTC. The encoded protein is CASSLSTQATYEQYF. The chain carries TRBV5-1 and TRBJ2-7; TRBD1 is a possible D gene (5 bases). This CDR3 contains 15 residues. The germline V gene encodes CDR1 SGHRS and CDR2 YFSETQ. V lost 1 base and J 2 bases, leaving 13 bases between the germline ends.

The CDR3 DNA reads TGCAGCGTTCAGGGTTGGGAGGGTGAGCAGTTCTTC. This sequence encodes CSVQGWEGEQFF. This chain uses TRBV29-1 with TRBJ2-1; 7 bases align to TRBD2. This CDR3 has 12 residues. Unmatched junction bases numbered 7, after V lost 5 bases and J lost 9 bases. Germline V gene lookup returns CDR1 SQVTM and CDR2 ANQGSEA.

This clonotype was detected only a few times. The chain links TRBV9 to TRBJ2-2, with TRBD2 identical over 10 bases. CDR3 size: 18 residues. Germline V gives CDR1 SGDLS, CDR2 YYNGEE. V lost 0 bases, J lost 7 bases, and 12 bases stayed unmatched. CDR3 region: CASSVDPTSGIRGGELFF. The CDR3 nucleotides read TGTGCCAGCAGCGTAGATCCCACTAGCGGGATACGGGGCGGGGAGCTGTTTTTT.

The V call is TRBV9, the J call TRBJ2-3; the D gene is possibly TRBD1 (6 bases). The CDR3 totals 14 residues. V was pared by 4 bases and J by 3 bases, with 12 bases between. Germline CDR1 SGDLS, CDR2 YYNGEE. Here the CDR3 DNA reads TGTGCCAGCAGCCCAGGACAGTTTACAGATACGCAGTATTTT. Protein product: CASSPGQFTDTQYF.

J is TRBJ1-1 and V is TRBV4-1; D not certain. This CDR3 contains 15 residues. Germline assignment: CDR1 MGHRA and CDR2 YSYEKL. V was pared by 2 bases and J by 1 base, with 11 bases between. CDR3 DNA: TGCGCCAGCAGCCAATTGCTTACAGCGAACACTGAAGCTTTCTTT. The encoded protein is CASSQLLTANTEAFF.

The chain couples TRBV7-3 to TRBJ2-3, with D unresolved. Germline lookup yields CDR1 SGHTA and CDR2 FQGTGA. The CDR3 runs to 16 residues. Trimming cost V 0 bases and J 0 bases, with 10 bases left between them. CDR3 residues: CASSLTNDASTDTQYF. DNA of the CDR3: TGTGCCAGCAGCTTAACCAATGATGCGAGCACAGATACGCAGTATTTT.

The J gene is TRBJ1-1, the V gene TRBV6-2 or TRBV6-3; D perhaps matches TRBD1 (6 bases). Trimming removed 7 bases from V and 0 bases from J, with 15 bases in between. This CDR3 is 15 amino acids long. The germline V gene has CDR1 MNHEY and CDR2 SVGEGT. CDR3 sequence (DNA): TGTGCCAGCAAGCCCGGGGGGCAGATGAACACTGAAGCTTTCTTT. Translation: CASKPGGQMNTEAFF.

This clonotype was counted a few times. The gene calls are TRBV20-1 and TRBJ2-5; D not resolved. Trimming left V 5 bases short and J 4 bases short, with 11 bases between. CDR3 length: 12 residues. Germline V CDR1 and CDR2: DFQATT, SNEGSKA (reference sequence). This CDR3 reads CSAQPSPETQYF. In nucleotides, the CDR3 is TGCAGTGCTCAACCCTCCCCAGAGACCCAGTACTTC.

This clonotype showed up many times. V and J are TRBV20-1 and TRBJ2-7, with D perhaps given as TRBD1 or TRBD2 (5 bases each). The CDR3 has 12 amino acids. Trimming left V 1 base short and J 7 bases short, with 11 bases between. Germline lookup yields CDR1 DFQATT and CDR2 SNEGSKA (reference sequence). The CDR3 bases are TGCAGTGCTAGAGGGGGACGGGGTGAGCAGTACTTC. This codes for CSARGGRGEQYF.

This clonotype came up many times. The chain joins TRBV4-1 to TRBJ2-5, with 7 positions matching TRBD2. The CDR3 runs 16 residues. The V and J ends lost 4 bases and 4 bases, in that order; junction bases with no gene match: 12. Germline-derived CDR1 and CDR2 are MGHRA and YSYEKL. CDR3 nucleotide sequence: TGCGCCAGCAGCCGACGGGCGAGACTAGCAGCAGAGACCCAGTACTTC. Translating it yields CASSRRARLAAETQYF.

This chain connects TRBV24-1 to TRBJ2-7, with D unresolved. V was pared by 2 bases and J by 4 bases, with 8 bases between. This CDR3 region has 13 residues. Germline V gene sequence: CDR1 KGHDR, CDR2 SFDVKD. This chain's CDR3 is CATSDWRGYEQYF. CDR3 DNA sequence: TGTGCCACCAGTGATTGGCGCGGTTACGAGCAGTACTTC.

The chain combines TRBV6-5 with TRBJ2-7; perhaps TRBD2 as D (7 bases). Germline CDR1 and CDR2: MNHEY and SVGAGI. The CDR3 consists of 14 residues. With 5 bases removed from V and 5 bases from J, the gap between germline ends came to 16 bases. CDR3 amino acids: CASSRGGGRDEQYF. In nucleotides, the CDR3 is TGTGCCAGCAGTCGGGGAGGGGGGCGCGACGAGCAGTACTTC.

The rearrangement uses TRBV9 and TRBJ2-1; 8 bases are a match to TRBD2. Germline lookup yields CDR1 SGDLS and CDR2 YYNGEE. Germline trimming cut 1 base from V and 5 bases from J; bases unmatched to any gene: 2. The CDR3 contains 14 residues. For the CDR3, the DNA is TGTGCCAGCAGCGTAAGCGGGAGCAACAATGAGCAGTTCTTC. It encodes CASSVSGSNNEQFF.

V gene TRBV4-3 combines with J gene TRBJ2-2; TRBD1 aligns across 7 bases. The length of the CDR3 is 16 residues. The V segment lost 3 bases and the J segment 4 bases; nucleotides outside the gene matches: 8. Looked up from germline, CDR1 is LGHNA and CDR2 is YSLEER. CDR3 nucleotides: TGCGCCAGCAGCCACGCCGATGACAGGGTCACCGGGGAGCTGTTTTTT. It yields the protein CASSHADDRVTGELFF.

This clonotype was counted a few times. The V call is TRBV10-3, the J call TRBJ2-7, with unresolved D. Per germline, CDR1 ENHRY and CDR2 SYGVKD. Between the trimmed V and J ends, which lost 3 bases and 4 bases, there was a span of 10 bases. The CDR3 totals 13 residues. The CDR3 sequence: CAISDRQEYEQYF. CDR3 nucleotide sequence: TGTGCCATCAGTGACCGCCAGGAGTACGAGCAGTACTTC.